These 10 T cell receptor beta chains came from one sample sequenced in a study of cytomegalovirus exposure and HLA in healthy donors. PCR employed 60 Vbeta and 13 Jbeta primers. TCRdb keeps only in-frame clones here, not all; method: immunoSEQ multiplex PCR. The data hold 150,000 to 200,000 clones, with around 84% observed a single time. Specimen: PBMCs. Receptor source: a woman aged 40 to 49 in good health and CMV-seronegative.

J is TRBJ1-2 and V is TRBV7-9; no definite D call. This CDR3 comprises 14 residues. The V gene lost 5 bases and the J gene lost 2 bases, with 12 bases spanning the gap. CDR1 is SEHNR and CDR2 is FQNEAQ in the germline V gene (reference sequence). Written as DNA, the CDR3 is TGTGCCAGCAGCCCCGGAGCCAAAAACTATGGCTACACCTTC. Residues: CASSPGAKNYGYTF.

The V and J genes are TRBV2 and TRBJ2-7, with TRBD1 matching 7 bases. With 1 base clipped from V and 2 bases from J, the junction kept 5 bases outside the gene matches. The CDR3 consists of 15 residues. CDR1 and CDR2 (germline): SNHLY, FYNNEI. In DNA, the CDR3 is TGTGCCAGCAGTGAAGTAGGGGGCCAGGCCTACGAGCAGTACTTC. It translates to CASSEVGGQAYEQYF.

The chain uses TRBV28 and TRBJ2-5, with a tentative D call TRBD1 (6 bases). Gene TRBJ2-7 matches the end of the DNA better, so the J call may be wrong. Germline V gene data show CDR1 as MDHEN and CDR2 as SYDVKM. The CDR3 loop spans 14 amino acids. The chain's CDR3 is CASSLGRGPYEQYF. The CDR3 DNA sequence: TGTGCCAGCAGTTTGGGCAGGGGACCCTACGAGCAGTACTTC.

This clone has more than one count but fewer than ten. V usage is TRBV2 and J usage is TRBJ1-1; 7 nucleotides match TRBD1. The V gene's germline CDR1 is SNHLY and CDR2 FYNNEI. The CDR3 covers 18 residues. V lost 0 bases to trimming and J lost 1 base; unmatched junction nucleotides: 11. CDR3 bases: TGTGCCAGCAGTGAAGCGCTTCCGCAGGGGGAAGGGAACACTGAAGCTTTCTTT. Its protein product is CASSEALPQGEGNTEAFF.

The count of this clone is one. The rearrangement joins TRBV27 to TRBJ2-5, with D tentatively TRBD2 (6 bases). Per germline, CDR1 MNHEY and CDR2 SMNVEV (reference sequence). Trimming left V 5 bases short and J 5 bases short, with 12 bases between. There are 13 residues in the CDR3. CDR3 sequence: CASSPSAGETQYF. The CDR3 bases are TGTGCCAGCAGTCCGAGCGCGGGGGAGACCCAGTACTTC.

This clone came up a few times. The chain carries TRBV18 and TRBJ2-1, with D perhaps matching TRBD1 (5 bases). CDR1 and CDR2 from the germline V gene are KGHSH and LQKENI. V lost 0 bases, J lost 11 bases, and 14 bases lay in between. The CDR3 has 14 amino acids. CDR3 in amino acids: CASSPPNNDRKQFF. As DNA, the CDR3 is TGTGCCAGCTCACCACCGAACAACGACAGAAAGCAGTTCTTC.

The genes are TRBV2 and TRBJ1-5; D is possibly TRBD1 (6 bases). The V and J ends lost 7 bases and 3 bases respectively, with 16 bases between them. The CDR3 is 15 amino acids. The germline gives CDR1 SNHLY, CDR2 FYNNEI. The CDR3 DNA sequence: TGTGCCAGCACGGGTCCGGGGGGGCTCAATCAGCCCCAGCATTTT. Its translation: CASTGPGGLNQPQHF.

This clone turned up a few times. The rearrangement joins TRBV18 to TRBJ2-7; 11 bases match TRBD2. V lost 5 bases, J lost 3 bases, and 9 bases stayed unmatched. The CDR3 runs to 16 residues. CDR1 is KGHSH and CDR2 is LQKENI in the germline V gene. The CDR3 sequence: CASSSLGTSGNYEQYF. CDR3 coding DNA: TGTGCCAGCTCATCCTTGGGGACTAGCGGTAACTACGAGCAGTACTTC.

This clone occurred once. The V gene is TRBV19, the J gene TRBJ2-1; 11 bases match TRBD2. There are 16 residues in the CDR3. In germline, CDR1 is LNHDA, CDR2 SQIVND (reference sequence). Trimming removed 7 bases from V and 0 bases from J; junction bases left unmatched: 5. The CDR3 nucleotides read TGTGCCAGTACTCAAACTAGCGGGAGCTCCTACAATGAGCAGTTCTTC. Protein product: CASTQTSGSSYNEQFF.

The chain has TRBV4-1 and TRBJ2-2; possibly TRBD1 for D (6 bases). The V and J ends lost 1 base and 8 bases respectively, with 8 bases between them. CDR3 size: 13 residues. Germline loops: CDR1 MGHRA, CDR2 YSYEKL. In DNA form, the CDR3 reads TGCGCCAGCAGCCAAGCAGGGGCAGGGGAGCTGTTTTTT. This codes for CASSQAGAGELFF.